This T cell receptor beta chain appears in the sequencing data of a study of cytotoxic CD8 clonotypes in ibrutinib-treated CLL. Frozen PBMC stocks contributed around 2 micrograms of genomic DNA to the TCR beta libraries. Germline CDR1 is MNHEY and CDR2 is SVGAGI. With 6 bases removed from V and 6 bases from J, the gap between germline ends came to 14 bases. The CDR3 has 13 residues. The method was immunoSEQ multiplex PCR; TCRdb's version includes in-frame clones alone and lacks a portion of them. The repertoire holds 250,000 to 350,000 clones, with less than 85% as singletons. The sequences come from PBMCs, collected at disease progression, from a patient treated with ibrutinib. This TCR came from a human donor with chronic lymphocytic leukemia. The chain links TRBV6-5 to TRBJ1-2, with a weak D call TRBD1 (6 bases). The CDR3 reads CASSFHAGDGYTF. The CDR3 nucleotides read TGTGCCAGCAGCTTCCACGCAGGGGATGGCTACACCTTC.